These T cell receptor beta chains were read from a single sample in a study of vaccination and CD4 T cells after COVID-19. TCRdb independently ran MiXCR on the PCR reads; one entry per CDR3 protein. Here the sample spans over 15,000 distinct CDR3 sequences, less than 60% being singletons. The antigens for these receptors are not known. Sequencing used CD4+ T cells from blood, cultured in vitro, obtained before SARS-CoV-2 vaccination. These receptors came from a human donor who had recovered from COVID-19. Each CDR3 is given with its conserved first and last residue. Fields, in order: V gene, J gene, D gene, clone size, CDR3 protein, CDR3 DNA. The D gene is left open where the match is weak. Not every row has a clone size; where given, it reads once, few, many or a size class.

>TRBV20-1|TRBJ2-5|NA|NA
CSARASGRETQYF
TGCAGTGCTAGAGCCTCGGGGAGAGAGACCCAGTACTTC
>TRBV20-1|TRBJ2-3|NA|NA
CSSTRNSADTQYF
TGCAGTTCGACTAGGAATTCCGCAGATACGCAGTATTTT
>TRBV6-1|TRBJ1-2|NA|NA
CASYPRGAGGYIF
TGTGCCAGTTATCCTAGGGGGGCTGGCGGCTACATCTTC
>TRBV29-1|TRBJ2-2|NA|once
CSVDKQSTGELFF
TGCAGCGTTGATAAGCAGAGCACCGGGGAGCTGTTTTTT
>TRBV6-1|TRBJ1-2|NA|NA
CASSGSAERDGYTF
TGTGCCTCATCGGGTTCTGCAGAGAGGGATGGCTACACCTTC
>TRBV5-1|TRBJ2-5|TRBD2|NA
CASKTSGQETQYF
TGCGCCAGCAAGACTAGCGGTCAAGAGACCCAGTACTTC
>TRBV19|TRBJ2-5|NA|NA
CASSQDSLGLGVAETQYF
TGTGCCAGTAGCCAAGACAGTCTAGGCCTGGGTGTCGCCGAGACCCAGTACTTC
>TRBV7-2|TRBJ2-3|TRBD1|few
CASSWDRASTDTQYF
TGTGCCAGCAGCTGGGACAGGGCGAGCACAGATACGCAGTATTTT
>TRBV6-5|TRBJ1-1|NA|NA
CASSYGGLNTEAFF
TGTGCCAGCAGTTACGGCGGTCTGAACACTGAAGCTTTCTTT
>TRBV7-2|TRBJ2-1|NA|NA
CASSLDHPMQGRMVF
TGTGCCAGCAGCTTAGATCACCCCATGCAGGGTCGGATGGTCTTC
>TRBV11-2|TRBJ1-1|NA|once
CASSLIGAGEAFF
TGTGCCAGCAGCTTAATAGGGGCTGGGGAAGCTTTCTTT
>TRBV20-1|TRBJ2-2|NA|NA
CSARGVWATNTGELFF
TGCAGTGCTAGAGGGGTTTGGGCCACGAACACCGGGGAGCTGTTTTTT
>TRBV5-1|TRBJ2-5|NA|NA
CASSLVSGRETQYF
TGCGCCAGCAGCTTGGTCTCTGGGCGGGAGACCCAGTACTTC
>TRBV28|TRBJ2-2|NA|NA
CASREVPTGELFF
TGTGCCAGCAGGGAAGTGCCGACCGGGGAGCTGTTTTTT
>TRBV2|TRBJ1-6|NA|few
CASRGENNSPLHF
TGTGCCAGCAGGGGGGAGAACAACTCACCCCTCCACTTT
>TRBV4-3|TRBJ2-3|NA|NA
CASSPKNYERNTDTQYF
TGCGCCAGCAGCCCAAAGAATTACGAGCGGAACACAGATACGCAGTATTTT
>TRBV6-2/TRBV6-3|TRBJ2-3|TRBD2|NA
CASSYRRTSGSADTQYF
TGTGCCAGCAGTTACCGACGGACTAGCGGGTCCGCAGATACGCAGTATTTT
>TRBV21-1|TRBJ2-6|NA|few
CARNRGLSSGANVLTF
TGTGCCAGGAACAGGGGTCTGAGCTCTGGGGCCAACGTCCTGACTTTC
>TRBV20-1|TRBJ2-2|NA|NA
CSASGRGTGELFF
TGCAGTGCTAGCGGGAGAGGTACCGGGGAGCTGTTTTTT
>TRBV28|TRBJ2-7|NA|NA
CASSLGFNEQYF
TGTGCCAGCAGTTTGGGTTTTAACGAGCAGTACTTC
>TRBV20-1|TRBJ2-1|NA|NA
CSATRWGEQFF
TGCAGTGCCACCCGTTGGGGTGAGCAGTTCTTC